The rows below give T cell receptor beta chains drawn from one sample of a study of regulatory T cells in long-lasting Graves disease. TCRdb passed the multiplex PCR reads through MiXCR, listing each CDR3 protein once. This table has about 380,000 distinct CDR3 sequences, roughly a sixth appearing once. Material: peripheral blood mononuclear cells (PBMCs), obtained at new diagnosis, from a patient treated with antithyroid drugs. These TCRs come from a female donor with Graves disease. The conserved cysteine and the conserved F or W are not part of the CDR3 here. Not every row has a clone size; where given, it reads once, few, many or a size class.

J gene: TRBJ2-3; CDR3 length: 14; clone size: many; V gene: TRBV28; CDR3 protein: ASSPAGENEGDTQY
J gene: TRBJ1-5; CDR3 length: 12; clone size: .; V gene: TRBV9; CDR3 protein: ASSSEGGNQPQH
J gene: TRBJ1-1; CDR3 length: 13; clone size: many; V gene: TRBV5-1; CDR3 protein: ASSLRGLGGDEAF
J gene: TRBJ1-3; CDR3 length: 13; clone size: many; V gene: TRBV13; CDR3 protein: ASSFAQNSGNTIY
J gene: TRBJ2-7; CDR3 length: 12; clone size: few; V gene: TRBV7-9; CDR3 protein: ASSLSASGYEQY
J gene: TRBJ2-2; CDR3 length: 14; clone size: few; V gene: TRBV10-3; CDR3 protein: ALSGLAGELTGELF
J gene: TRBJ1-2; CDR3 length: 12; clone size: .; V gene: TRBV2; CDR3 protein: ASRTDRGLVGYT
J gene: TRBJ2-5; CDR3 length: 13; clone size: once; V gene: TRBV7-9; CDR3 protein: ASSPTGTSLETQY
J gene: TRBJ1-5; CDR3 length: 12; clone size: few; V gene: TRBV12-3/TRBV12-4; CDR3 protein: ASSSRGFGQPQH
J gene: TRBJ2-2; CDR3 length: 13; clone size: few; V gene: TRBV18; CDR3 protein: ASSPGGRHTGELF
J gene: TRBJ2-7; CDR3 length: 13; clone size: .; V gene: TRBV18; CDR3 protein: ASSPIPTKGREQY
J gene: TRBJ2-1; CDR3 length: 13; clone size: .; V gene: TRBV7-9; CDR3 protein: ASSPSLGSYNEQF
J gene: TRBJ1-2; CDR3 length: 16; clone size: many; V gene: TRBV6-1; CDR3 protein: ASRQLTGIEPANYGYT
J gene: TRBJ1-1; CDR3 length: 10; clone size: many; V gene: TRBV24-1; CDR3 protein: ATSTGRTEAF
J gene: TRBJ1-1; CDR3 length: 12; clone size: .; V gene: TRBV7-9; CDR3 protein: ASSRLQGSTEAF
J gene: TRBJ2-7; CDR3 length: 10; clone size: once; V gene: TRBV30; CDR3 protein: AWGPDLNEQY
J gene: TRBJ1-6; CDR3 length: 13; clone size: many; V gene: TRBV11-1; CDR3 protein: ASSLGTPNNSPLH
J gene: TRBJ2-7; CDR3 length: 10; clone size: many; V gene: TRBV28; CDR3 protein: ASSLRKYEQY
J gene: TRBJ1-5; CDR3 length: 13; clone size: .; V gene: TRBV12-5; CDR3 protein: ASTTVTGLNQPQH
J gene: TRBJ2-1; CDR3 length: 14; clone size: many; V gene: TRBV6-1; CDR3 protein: ASSPLAGGPYNEQF
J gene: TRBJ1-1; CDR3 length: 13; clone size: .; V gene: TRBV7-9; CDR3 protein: ASSSLQMGNTEAF
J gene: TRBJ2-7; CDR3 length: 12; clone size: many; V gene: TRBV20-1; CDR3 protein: SATGTGSSYEQY
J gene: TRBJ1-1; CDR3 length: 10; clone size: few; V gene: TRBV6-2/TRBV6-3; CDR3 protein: ASSYVAFEAF
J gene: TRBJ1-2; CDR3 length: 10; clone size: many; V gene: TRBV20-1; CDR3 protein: SAREGWFGYT
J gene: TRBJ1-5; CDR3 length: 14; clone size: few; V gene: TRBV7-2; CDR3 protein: ASSPGTPYSNQPQH
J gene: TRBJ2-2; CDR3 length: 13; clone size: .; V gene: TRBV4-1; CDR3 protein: ASNPGTGFTGELF
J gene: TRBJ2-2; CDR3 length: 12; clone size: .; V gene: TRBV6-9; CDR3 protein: ASSYSAGTGELF
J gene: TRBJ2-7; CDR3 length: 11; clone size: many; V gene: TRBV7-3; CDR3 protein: ASSSLAGGEQY
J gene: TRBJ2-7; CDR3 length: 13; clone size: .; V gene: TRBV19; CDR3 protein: ASSKDHLTAYEQY
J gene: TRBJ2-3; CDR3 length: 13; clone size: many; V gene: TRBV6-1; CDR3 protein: ASSESKGGADTQY
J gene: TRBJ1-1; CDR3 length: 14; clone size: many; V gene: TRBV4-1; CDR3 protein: ASSQVGRKLNTEAF
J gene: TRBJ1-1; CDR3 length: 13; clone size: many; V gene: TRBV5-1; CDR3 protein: ASSLTGASNTEAF
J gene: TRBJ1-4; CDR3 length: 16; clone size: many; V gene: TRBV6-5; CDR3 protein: ASSYIGAGDATNEKLF
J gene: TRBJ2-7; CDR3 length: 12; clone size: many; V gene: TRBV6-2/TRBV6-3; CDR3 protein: ASSYSAGTYEQY
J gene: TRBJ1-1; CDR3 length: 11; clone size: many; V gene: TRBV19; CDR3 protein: ASSIRGRTEAF
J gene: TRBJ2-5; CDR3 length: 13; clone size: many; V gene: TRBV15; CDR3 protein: ATSGSLAVQETQY
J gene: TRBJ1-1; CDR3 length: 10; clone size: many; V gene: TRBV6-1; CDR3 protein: ASTDRATEAF
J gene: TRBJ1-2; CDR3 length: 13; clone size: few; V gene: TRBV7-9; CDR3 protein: ASRDDIGLAYGYT
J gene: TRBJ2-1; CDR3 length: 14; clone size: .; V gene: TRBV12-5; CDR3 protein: ASGSPRGSSYNEQF
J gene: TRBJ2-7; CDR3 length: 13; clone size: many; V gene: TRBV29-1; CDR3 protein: SVEESGGRGGEQY
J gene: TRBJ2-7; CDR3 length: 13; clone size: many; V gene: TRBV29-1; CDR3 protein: SVEEVQRGTYEQY
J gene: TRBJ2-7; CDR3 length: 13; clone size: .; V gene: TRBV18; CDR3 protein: ASSPLAGQTYEQY
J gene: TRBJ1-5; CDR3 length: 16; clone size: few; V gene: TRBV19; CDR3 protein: ASSTPGRMDQRDQPQH
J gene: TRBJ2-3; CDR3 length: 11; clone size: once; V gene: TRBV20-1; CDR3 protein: SAYGQSTDTQY